The present T cell receptor beta chain was sequenced within a study of blood T cell repertoires in COVID-19. Per the germline V gene, CDR1 is MNHEY and CDR2 is SVGEGT. The V and J ends lost 2 bases and 6 bases, in that order; junction bases with no gene match: 2. This CDR3 is built from 14 residues. Only in-frame clones appear in the TCRdb table, and some are missing; sequencing was by immunoSEQ multiplex PCR. This repertoire shows approximately 330,000 clones, roughly 89% found once; its top ten account for roughly a tenth. This sequence joins TRBV6-2 or TRBV6-3 and TRBJ1-5; 9 positions match TRBD1. The sample was PBMCs or T cells enriched from blood (not recorded which). The source of this sequence is a woman in her 30s who had recovered from COVID-19. The CDR3 DNA reads as TGTGCCAGCAGTTACGGACAGGGGAGTCAGCCCCAGCATTTT. It is translated as CASSYGQGSQPQHF.